Below, one TCR beta chain is given with its context. The CDR3 consists of 12 residues. Germline CDR1 is LGHDT and CDR2 is YNNKEL (reference sequence). The ends were cut back, 6 bases at V and 0 bases at J, with 5 bases in the middle. This sample is part of a study of blood T cell repertoires in COVID-19. Study at large: The United States, Italy and Spain were the sources of the acute and convalescent COVID-19 samples. Nucleic acid was either cDNA or gDNA, and it came from T cells, B-cell-depleted T cells, or PBMCs.

Per the original data handling: Counts of nucleated cells, estimated from reference gene primer amplification, were obtained. The protocol was immunoSEQ multiplex PCR, while the TCRdb copy is restricted to in-frame clones and leaves out a portion. From that table come the V and J calls and clone size; the DNA was used to work out D and trimming. Among about 87,000 clones listed, roughly 80% were seen once. The material sequenced was peripheral blood. The clonotype comes from a woman aged 50 to 65 with acute or convalescent COVID-19. This rearrangement joins TRBV3-1 (or the pseudogene TRBV3-2) to TRBJ2-5; no definite D call. The CDR3 DNA follows: TGTGCCAGCAGTCCGTACCAAGAGACCCAGTACTTC. Residues: CASSPYQETQYF.